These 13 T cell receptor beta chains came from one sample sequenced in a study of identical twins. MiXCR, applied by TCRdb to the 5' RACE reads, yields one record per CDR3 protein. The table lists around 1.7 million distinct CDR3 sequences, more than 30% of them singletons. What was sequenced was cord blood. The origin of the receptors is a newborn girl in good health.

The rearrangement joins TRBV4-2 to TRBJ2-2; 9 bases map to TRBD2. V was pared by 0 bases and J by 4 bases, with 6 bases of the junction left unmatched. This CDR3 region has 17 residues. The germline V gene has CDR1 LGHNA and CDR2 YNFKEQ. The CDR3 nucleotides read TGTGCCAGCAGCCAAGAAGGAGGACTAGCGACCACCGGGGAGCTGTTTTTT. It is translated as CASSQEGGLATTGELFF.

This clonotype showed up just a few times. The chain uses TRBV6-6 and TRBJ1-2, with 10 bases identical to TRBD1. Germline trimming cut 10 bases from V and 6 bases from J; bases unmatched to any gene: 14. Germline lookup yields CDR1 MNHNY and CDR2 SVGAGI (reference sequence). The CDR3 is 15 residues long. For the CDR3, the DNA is TGTGCCACCCTGCGGGGGACTGGACAGGGGGATGGCTACACCTTC. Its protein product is CATLRGTGQGDGYTF.

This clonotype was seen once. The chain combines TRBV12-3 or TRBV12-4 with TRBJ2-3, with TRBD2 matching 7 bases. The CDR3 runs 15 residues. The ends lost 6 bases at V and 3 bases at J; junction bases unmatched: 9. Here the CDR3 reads CASRLERRGTDTQYF. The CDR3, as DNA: TGTGCCAGCAGGCTCGAAAGGCGGGGGACAGATACGCAGTATTTT.

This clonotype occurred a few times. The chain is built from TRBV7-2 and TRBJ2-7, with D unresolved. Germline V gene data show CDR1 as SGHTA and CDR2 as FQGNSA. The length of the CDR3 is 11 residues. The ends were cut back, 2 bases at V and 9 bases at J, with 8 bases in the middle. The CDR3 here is CASSLRVVQYF. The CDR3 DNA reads TGTGCCAGCAGCTTACGAGTGGTGCAGTACTTC.

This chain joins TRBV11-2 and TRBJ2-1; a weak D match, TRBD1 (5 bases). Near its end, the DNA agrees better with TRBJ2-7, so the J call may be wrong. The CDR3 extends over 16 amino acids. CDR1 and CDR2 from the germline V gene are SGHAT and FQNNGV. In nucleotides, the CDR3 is TGTGCCAGCAGCTTAGATCCCGTATACAGGTACAATGAGCAGTACTTC. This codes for CASSLDPVYRYNEQYF.

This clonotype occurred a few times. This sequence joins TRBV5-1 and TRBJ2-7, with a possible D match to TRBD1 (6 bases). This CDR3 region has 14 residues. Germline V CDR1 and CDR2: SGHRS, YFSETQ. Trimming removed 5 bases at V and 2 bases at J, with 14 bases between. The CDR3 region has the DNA TGCGCCAGCAGGAAAGACAGGCCTCCCTACGAGCAGTACTTC. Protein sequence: CASRKDRPPYEQYF.

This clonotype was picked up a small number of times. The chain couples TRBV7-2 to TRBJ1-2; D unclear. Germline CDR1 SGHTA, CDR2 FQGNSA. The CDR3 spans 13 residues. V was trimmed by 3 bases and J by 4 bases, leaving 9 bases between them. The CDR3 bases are TGTGCCAGCAGCTTGGCGGCAGCCTATGGCTACACCTTC. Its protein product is CASSLAAAYGYTF.

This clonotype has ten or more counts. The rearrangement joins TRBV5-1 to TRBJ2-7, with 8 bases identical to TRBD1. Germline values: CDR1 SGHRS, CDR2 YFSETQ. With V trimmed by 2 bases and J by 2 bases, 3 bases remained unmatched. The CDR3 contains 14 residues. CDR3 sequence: CASSFNRGAYEQYF. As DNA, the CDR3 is TGCGCCAGCAGCTTCAACAGGGGGGCCTACGAGCAGTACTTC.

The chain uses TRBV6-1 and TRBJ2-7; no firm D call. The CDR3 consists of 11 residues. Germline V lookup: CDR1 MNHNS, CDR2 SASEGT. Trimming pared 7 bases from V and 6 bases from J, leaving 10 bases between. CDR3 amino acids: CASTPTLEQYF. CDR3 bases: TGTGCCAGCACCCCTACCCTCGAGCAGTACTTC.

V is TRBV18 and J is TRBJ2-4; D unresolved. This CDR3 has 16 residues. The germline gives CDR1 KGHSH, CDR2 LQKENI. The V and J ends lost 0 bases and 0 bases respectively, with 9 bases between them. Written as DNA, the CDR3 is TGTGCCAGCTCACCACCAGTCACACTAGCCAAAAACATTCAGTACTTC. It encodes CASSPPVTLAKNIQYF.

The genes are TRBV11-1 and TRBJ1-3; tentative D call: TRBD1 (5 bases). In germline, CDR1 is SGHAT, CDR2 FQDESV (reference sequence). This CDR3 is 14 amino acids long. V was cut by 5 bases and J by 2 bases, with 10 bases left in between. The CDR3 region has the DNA TGTGCCAGCAGCACCAGGGCTACTGGAAACACCATATATTTT. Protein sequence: CASSTRATGNTIYF.

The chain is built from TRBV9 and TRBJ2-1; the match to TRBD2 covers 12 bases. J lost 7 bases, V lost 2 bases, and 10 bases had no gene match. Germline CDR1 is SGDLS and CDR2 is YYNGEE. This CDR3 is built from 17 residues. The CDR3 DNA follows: TGTGCCAGCAGCGTCCGACTAGCGGGAGCCCTAGGAAATGAGCAGTTCTTC. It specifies CASSVRLAGALGNEQFF. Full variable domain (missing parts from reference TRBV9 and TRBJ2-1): DSGVTQTPKHLITATGQRVTLRCSPRSGDLSVYWYQQSLDQGLQFLIQYYNGEERAKGNILERFSAQQFPDLHSELNLSSLELGDSALYFCASSVRLAGALGNEQFFGPGTRLTVL.

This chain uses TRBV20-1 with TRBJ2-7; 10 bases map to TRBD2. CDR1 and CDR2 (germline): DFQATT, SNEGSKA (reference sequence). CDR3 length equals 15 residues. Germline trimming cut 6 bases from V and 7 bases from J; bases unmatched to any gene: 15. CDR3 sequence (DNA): TGCAGTGCCAGAACAACTAGCGGGGCCTACAATGAGCAGTACTTC. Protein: CSARTTSGAYNEQYF.